This record concerns one T cell receptor (beta chain) sequence. The data were taken from a study of blood T cell repertoires in COVID-19. Original processing notes: Estimation of nucleated cell counts was performed using reference gene primer amplification. Only in-frame clones appear in the TCRdb table, and some are missing; sequencing was by immunoSEQ multiplex PCR. D and trimming were read from the DNA, whereas the V and J calls and clone size are those reported in that table. The table has around 200,000 clones, 70% to 90% seen once. The CDR3 spans 16 residues. V was pared by 1 base and J by 0 bases, with 11 bases between. Germline V gene sequence: CDR1 SEHNR, CDR2 FQNEAQ (reference sequence).

The TCR sequence derives from a man between 40 and 49 years old with acute or convalescent COVID-19. Sequencing used peripheral blood. J is TRBJ2-3 and V is TRBV7-9, with D possibly being TRBD2 (6 bases). The CDR3 nucleotides are TGTGCCAGCAGCTTAGAGGCGGGAAGTAGCACAGATACGCAGTATTTT. Protein sequence: CASSLEAGSSTDTQYF.